This T cell receptor beta chain comes out of a study of PD-L1 blockade in urothelial cancer. This clone was recorded a few times. The time point is: peripheral blood 6 weeks after treatment start. Repertoires were generated with immunoSEQ multiplex PCR, while TCRdb's copy carries only in-frame clones and drops some. Among about 45,000 clones, about 90% were seen once, and the ten largest hold 6% to 9.5%. CDR1 SNHLY and CDR2 FYNNEI come from the germline V gene. The germline V and J ends were trimmed by 0 bases and 1 base, with 18 bases remaining between them. The length of the CDR3 is 18 residues. The starting material was PBMCs, obtained around atezolizumab (anti-PD-L1) treatment. This receptor was obtained from a man aged 65-85 years with urothelial cancer. This chain joins TRBV2 and TRBJ1-2; perhaps TRBD1 as D (5 bases). The CDR3 spells CASSEARQGLQLNYGYTF. CDR3 sequence (DNA): TGTGCCAGCAGTGAAGCGCGTCAGGGCTTGCAGCTTAACTATGGCTACACCTTC.